This T cell receptor (beta chain) originates from a study of molecular identifiers for immune sequencing clone quantification. TCRdb itself ran the PCR reads through MiXCR, one entry per CDR3 protein. The sample shows approximately 630,000 distinct CDR3 sequences, around 25% of them seen only once. Many counts were recorded for this clonotype. Per germline, CDR1 SNHLY and CDR2 FYNNEI. The CDR3 extends over 13 amino acids. Deletions cut 10 bases from V and 4 bases from J, with 15 bases between. The J gene is TRBJ2-3, the V gene TRBV2; D gene uncertain. Sequences were obtained from naive CD8+ T cells from blood, with Jurkat cell RNA spiked in. Subset of the sample: FACS-sorted CD8+CD4-CCR7+CD45RA+ naive T cells. The source of this sequence is a human donor in good health. Some libraries in this study had Jurkat cell RNA spiked in. The CDR3 DNA follows: TGTGCCAACAAAGGTGGTTGGGCAGATACGCAGTATTTT. It translates to CANKGGWADTQYF.